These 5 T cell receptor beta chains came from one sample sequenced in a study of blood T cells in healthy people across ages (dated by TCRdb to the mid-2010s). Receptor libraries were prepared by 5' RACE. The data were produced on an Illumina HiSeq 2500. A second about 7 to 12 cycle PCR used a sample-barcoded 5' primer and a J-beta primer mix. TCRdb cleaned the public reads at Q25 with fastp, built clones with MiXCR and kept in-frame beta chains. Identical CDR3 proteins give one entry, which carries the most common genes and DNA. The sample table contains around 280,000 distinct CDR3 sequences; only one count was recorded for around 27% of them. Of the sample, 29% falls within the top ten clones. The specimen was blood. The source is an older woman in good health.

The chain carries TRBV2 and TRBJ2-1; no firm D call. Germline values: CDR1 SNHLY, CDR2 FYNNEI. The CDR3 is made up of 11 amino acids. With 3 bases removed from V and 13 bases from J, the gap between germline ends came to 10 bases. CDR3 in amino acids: CASSDSGPQFF. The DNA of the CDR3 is TGTGCCAGCAGTGACTCGGGCCCCCAGTTCTTC.

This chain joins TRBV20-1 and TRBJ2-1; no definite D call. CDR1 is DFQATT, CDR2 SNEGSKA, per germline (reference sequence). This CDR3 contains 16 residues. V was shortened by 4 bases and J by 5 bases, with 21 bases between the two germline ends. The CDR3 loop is CSATGPVTSINNEQFF. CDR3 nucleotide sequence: TGCAGTGCTACCGGCCCGGTTACCTCGATCAACAATGAGCAGTTCTTC.

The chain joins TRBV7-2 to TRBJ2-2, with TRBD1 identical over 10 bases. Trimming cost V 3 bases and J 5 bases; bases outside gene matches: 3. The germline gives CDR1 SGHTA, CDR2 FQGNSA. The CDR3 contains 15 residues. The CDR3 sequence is CASSFWTGGTGELFF. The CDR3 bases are TGTGCCAGCAGCTTCTGGACAGGGGGTACCGGGGAGCTGTTTTTT. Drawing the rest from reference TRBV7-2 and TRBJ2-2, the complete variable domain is GAGVSQSPSNKVTEKGKDVELRCDPISGHTALYWYRQSLGQGLEFLIYFQGNSAPDKSGLPSDRFSAERTGGSVSTLTIQRTQQEDSAVYLCASSFWTGGTGELFFGEGSRLTVL.

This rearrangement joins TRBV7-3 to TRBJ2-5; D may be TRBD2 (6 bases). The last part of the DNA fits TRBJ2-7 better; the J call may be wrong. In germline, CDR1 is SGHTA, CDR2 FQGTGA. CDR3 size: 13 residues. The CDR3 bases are TGTGCCAGCAGCTCGACTAGGAGGGACGAGCAGTACTTC. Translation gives CASSSTRRDEQYF.

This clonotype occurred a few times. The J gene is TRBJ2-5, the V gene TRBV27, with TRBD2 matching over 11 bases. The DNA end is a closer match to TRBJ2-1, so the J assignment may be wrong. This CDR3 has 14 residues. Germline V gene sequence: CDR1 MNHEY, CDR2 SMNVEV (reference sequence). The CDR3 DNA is TGTGCCAGCAGTTTGCTAGCGGGAGGACCAAAGCAGTTCTTC. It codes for CASSLLAGGPKQFF.